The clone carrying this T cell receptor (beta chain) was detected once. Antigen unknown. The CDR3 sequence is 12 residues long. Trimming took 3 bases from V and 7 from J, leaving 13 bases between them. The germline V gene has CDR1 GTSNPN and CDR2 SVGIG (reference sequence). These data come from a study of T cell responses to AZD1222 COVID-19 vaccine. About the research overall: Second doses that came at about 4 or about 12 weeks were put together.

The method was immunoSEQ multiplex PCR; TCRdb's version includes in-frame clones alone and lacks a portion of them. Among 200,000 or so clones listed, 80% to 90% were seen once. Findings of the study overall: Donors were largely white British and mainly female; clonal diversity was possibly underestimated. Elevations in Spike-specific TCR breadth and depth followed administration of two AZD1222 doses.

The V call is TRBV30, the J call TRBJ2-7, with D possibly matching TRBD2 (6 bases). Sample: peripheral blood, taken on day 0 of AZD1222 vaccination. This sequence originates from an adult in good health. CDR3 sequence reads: CAWRAEGREQYF. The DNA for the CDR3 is TGTGCCTGGAGGGCGGAGGGGCGAGAGCAGTACTTC.